This T cell receptor (beta chain) was observed in a study of blood T cell repertoires in COVID-19. The overall study: Material from acute and convalescent COVID-19 was sourced from the United States, Italy and Spain. T cells, B-cell-depleted T cells, or PBMCs provided the cDNA or gDNA that served as material.

How the authors handled the data: By means of reference gene primer amplification, nucleated cell counts were estimated. Method: immunoSEQ multiplex PCR; TCRdb's copy keeps in-frame clones and lacks some. V, J and clone size were drawn from that table, and D and trimming were deduced from the DNA. In the table there are around 160,000 clones, approximately 86% of which are singletons. J gave up 1 base and V 9 bases, and 11 bases lay outside the gene matches. Germline-derived CDR1 and CDR2 are LNHDA and SQIVND (reference sequence). There are 17 residues in the CDR3. Material: peripheral blood. This clonotype was sampled from a man in his 60s with acute or convalescent COVID-19. The J gene is TRBJ2-2, the V gene TRBV19, with 10 nucleotides matching TRBD2. This CDR3 is CASLSLAGAGNTGELFF. CDR3 nucleotide sequence: TGTGCCAGCCTATCTCTAGCGGGAGCTGGGAACACCGGGGAGCTGTTTTTT.